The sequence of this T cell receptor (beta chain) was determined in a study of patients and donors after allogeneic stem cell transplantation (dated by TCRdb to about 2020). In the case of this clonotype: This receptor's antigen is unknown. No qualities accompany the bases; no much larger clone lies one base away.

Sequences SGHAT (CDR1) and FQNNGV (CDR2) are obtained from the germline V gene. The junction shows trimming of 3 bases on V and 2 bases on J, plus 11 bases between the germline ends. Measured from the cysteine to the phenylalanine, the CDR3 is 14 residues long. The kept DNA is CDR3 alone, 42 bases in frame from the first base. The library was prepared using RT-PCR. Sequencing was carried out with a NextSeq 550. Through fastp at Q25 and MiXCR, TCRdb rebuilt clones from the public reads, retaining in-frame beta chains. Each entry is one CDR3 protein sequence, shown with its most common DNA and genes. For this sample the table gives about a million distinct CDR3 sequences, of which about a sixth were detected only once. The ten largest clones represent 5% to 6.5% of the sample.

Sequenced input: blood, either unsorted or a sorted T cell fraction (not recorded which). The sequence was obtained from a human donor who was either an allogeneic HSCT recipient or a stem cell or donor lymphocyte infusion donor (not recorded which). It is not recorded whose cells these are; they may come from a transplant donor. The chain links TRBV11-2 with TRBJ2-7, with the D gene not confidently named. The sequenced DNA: TGTGCCAGCAGCTTCCGGGCCCTTACCTACGAGCAGTACTTC. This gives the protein CASSFRALTYEQYF. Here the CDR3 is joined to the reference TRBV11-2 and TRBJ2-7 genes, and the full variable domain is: EAGVAQSPRYKIIEKRQSVAFWCNPISGHATLYWYQQILGQGPKLLIQFQNNGVVDDSQLPKDRFSAERLKGVDSTLKIQPAKLEDSAVYLCASSFRALTYEQYFGPGTRLTVT.